Below, 20 T cell receptor beta chains from the same sample are listed, as sequenced in a study of CD8+ T cells in alopecia areata. Treatment noted: oral pan-JAK inhibitor, 5-10 mg twice daily. Following RNA extraction, reverse transcription yielded cDNA that acted as the sequencing template. Clones were sequenced by immunoSEQ multiplex PCR, and TCRdb holds only the in-frame ones, with some missing. The sample includes about 120,000 clones, 53% seen only once; the top ten take roughly 0.5%. The sequencing here drew on CD4+ T cells sorted from blood, taken at week 4, from a patient treated with tofacitinib. The receptors stem from a human donor with alopecia areata.

The gene calls are TRBV5-1 and TRBJ2-5; 7 bases are a match to TRBD2. This CDR3 has 14 residues. Germline CDR1 SGHRS, CDR2 YFSETQ. J was trimmed by 5 bases and V by 7 bases; bases with no gene match: 11. The CDR3, as DNA: TGCGCCAGCTTCGTAGAGGGAGGGATTGAGACCCAGTACTTC. This sequence encodes CASFVEGGIETQYF.

The gene calls are TRBV15 and TRBJ2-7; D gene unclear. V was clipped by 5 bases and J by 0 bases, with 14 bases between them. The CDR3 runs to 15 residues. Per germline, CDR1 LNHNV and CDR2 YYDKDF (reference sequence). CDR3 in amino acids: CATSVGLALSYEQYF. CDR3 bases: TGTGCCACCAGCGTCGGCTTAGCTCTCTCCTACGAGCAGTACTTC.

The rearrangement uses TRBV6-6 and TRBJ2-4; D might be TRBD2 (6 bases). Trimming shortened V by 6 bases and J by 8 bases, and 20 bases separated the two germline ends. Germline CDR1 MNHNY, CDR2 SVGAGI (reference sequence). CDR3 length equals 15 residues. The CDR3 protein is CASRGWVGTGDIQYF. The DNA for the CDR3 is TGTGCCAGCAGGGGCTGGGTTGGGACTGGAGACATTCAGTACTTC.

The chain uses TRBV7-9 and TRBJ1-1; 7 positions match TRBD1. After removal of 5 bases from V and 7 bases from J, the junction contained 4 bases not matched to a gene. The V gene's germline CDR1 is SEHNR and CDR2 FQNEAQ (reference sequence). The CDR3 covers 12 residues. The CDR3 sequence is CASSRWDSEAFF. CDR3 nucleotides: TGTGCCAGCAGCCGCTGGGACAGTGAAGCTTTCTTT. Variable domain in full (rest from reference TRBV7-9 and TRBJ1-1): DTGVSQNPRHKITKRGQNVTFRCDPISEHNRLYWYRQTLGQGPEFLTYFQNEAQLEKSRLLSDRFSAERPKGSFSTLEIQRTEQGDSAMYLCASSRWDSEAFFGQGTRLTVV.

This clone came up a few times. The chain links TRBV14 to TRBJ2-7; 9 nucleotides match TRBD2. CDR1 SGHDN and CDR2 FVKESK come from the germline V gene. This CDR3 spans 15 amino acids. J lost 3 bases, V lost 4 bases, and 7 bases had no gene match. In DNA, the CDR3 is TGTGCCAGCAGCCGTGCTAGCGGGGCCAACTACGAGCAGTACTTC. Translated, it gives CASSRASGANYEQYF. Drawing the rest from reference TRBV14 and TRBJ2-7, the complete variable domain is EAGVTQFPSHSVIEKGQTVTLRCDPISGHDNLYWYRRVMGKEIKFLLHFVKESKQDESGMPNNRFLAERTGGTYSTLKVQPAELEDSGVYFCASSRASGANYEQYFGPGTRLTVT.

The chain couples TRBV7-2 to TRBJ1-1, with TRBD1 matching over 9 bases. Trimming at V came to 3 bases and at J to 11 bases, leaving 10 bases not matched to a gene. The germline V gene has CDR1 SGHTA and CDR2 FQGNSA. This CDR3 has 14 residues. The CDR3 sequence: CASSFLRTGVEAFF. The CDR3 DNA sequence: TGTGCCAGCAGCTTCCTAAGGACAGGGGTAGAGGCTTTCTTT.

The V and J genes are TRBV9 and TRBJ2-1, with D tentatively TRBD2 (6 bases). CDR3 length: 13 residues. With 0 bases removed from V and 15 bases from J, the gap between germline ends came to 16 bases. Germline V gives CDR1 SGDLS, CDR2 YYNGEE. The CDR3 DNA follows: TGTGCCAGCAGCGTAGCTGTGACGGGAGAGAGGTTCTTC. It translates to CASSVAVTGERFF.

This clone was counted a single time. This rearrangement joins TRBV30 to TRBJ2-7; D is ambiguous. The CDR3 spans 10 residues. Germline assignment: CDR1 GTSNPN and CDR2 SVGIG (reference sequence). Trimming pared 5 bases from V and 4 bases from J, leaving 6 bases between. CDR3 sequence reads: CAWGFYEQYF. Written as DNA, the CDR3 is TGTGCCTGGGGCTTTTACGAGCAGTACTTC.

The V gene is TRBV7-9, the J gene TRBJ1-1; 8 bases agree with TRBD1. The CDR3 sequence is 14 residues long. After removal of 2 bases from V and 3 bases from J, the junction contained 2 bases not matched to a gene. CDR1 and CDR2 (germline): SEHNR, FQNEAQ (reference sequence). The CDR3 sequence: CASSLLGQDTEAFF. The CDR3 DNA sequence: TGTGCCAGCAGCTTACTGGGACAGGACACTGAAGCTTTCTTT.

This clone was detected only once. The CDR3 region has the DNA TGCGCCAGCAGCCCGGGACTCAACAATGAGCAGTTCTTC. Translating it yields CASSPGLNNEQFF. The chain joins TRBV5-1 to TRBJ2-1; a weak D match, TRBD2 (6 bases). In germline, CDR1 is SGHRS, CDR2 YFSETQ. V was trimmed by 4 bases and J by 5 bases, leaving 10 bases between them. The CDR3 spans 13 residues.

The V call is TRBV6-5, the J call TRBJ1-5, with D hard to call. Trimming stripped 0 bases from V and 4 bases from J, with 10 bases between. The CDR3 consists of 15 residues. Germline CDR1 MNHEY, CDR2 SVGAGI. This CDR3 is CASSYSGLANQPQHF. The CDR3 region has the DNA TGTGCCAGCAGTTACTCGGGTCTGGCGAATCAGCCCCAGCATTTT.

The CDR3 DNA reads as TGTGCCAGCAGCCCCCAAGGGGACAGAAATTATGGCTACACCTTC. Translated, it gives CASSPQGDRNYGYTF. The chain uses TRBV7-3 and TRBJ1-2, with 7 bases fitting TRBD1. The CDR3 covers 15 residues. Germline V lookup: CDR1 SGHTA, CDR2 FQGTGA. J lost 5 bases, V lost 5 bases, and 11 bases had no gene match.

The CDR3 DNA sequence: TGTGCCAGCAGTGCAATCAAGACGACGAACCCCAATTCACCCCTCCACTTT. This sequence encodes CASSAIKTTNPNSPLHF. The chain is built from TRBV25-1 and TRBJ1-6, with D hard to call. Trimming removed 4 bases from V and 7 bases from J, with 20 bases in between. Germline CDR1 is MGHDK and CDR2 is SYGVNS. This CDR3 region has 17 residues.

The CDR3 bases are TGTGCCAGCAGCTTAGCAGGGCCAGGCCAGCCCCAGCATTTT. It is translated as CASSLAGPGQPQHF. This chain links TRBV7-8 with TRBJ1-5, with D unresolved. From germline, CDR1 is SGHVS and CDR2 FQNEAQ. The CDR3 extends over 14 amino acids. The V gene lost 0 bases and the J gene lost 7 bases, with 10 bases spanning the gap.

This clone was counted only a few times. The rearrangement uses TRBV29-1 and TRBJ1-5; 8 positions agree with TRBD1. In germline, CDR1 is SQVTM, CDR2 ANQGSEA. This CDR3 is 13 amino acids long. The V segment lost 6 bases and the J segment 3 bases; nucleotides outside the gene matches: 4. The CDR3 reads CSVRTGNNQPQHF. For the CDR3, the DNA is TGCAGCGTACGGACAGGGAACAATCAGCCCCAGCATTTT.

Remarks on this clone: The same CDR3 also results from other DNA sequences found in this sample. The J gene is TRBJ2-2, the V gene TRBV5-1; D may be TRBD2 (5 bases). V was shortened by 0 bases and J by 5 bases, with 8 bases between the two germline ends. There are 14 residues in the CDR3. Germline V gene data show CDR1 as SGHRS and CDR2 as YFSETQ. The CDR3 sequence: CASSLGRGTGELFF. CDR3 bases: TGCGCCAGCAGCTTGGGACGGGGAACCGGGGAGCTGTTTTTT.

The V gene is TRBV30, the J gene TRBJ2-7; 9 nucleotides agree with TRBD1. The V and J ends lost 4 bases and 2 bases, in that order; junction bases with no gene match: 6. The length of the CDR3 is 14 residues. Looked up from germline, CDR1 is GTSNPN and CDR2 is SVGIG (reference sequence). DNA for the CDR3: TGTGCCTGGATCGCCCGGACAGGGGCCTACGAGCAGTACTTC. Translated: CAWIARTGAYEQYF.

The chain has TRBV27 and TRBJ1-1; D gene ambiguous. Germline CDR1 MNHEY, CDR2 SMNVEV (reference sequence). V shed 3 bases and J shed 1 base, with 9 bases lying between them. The CDR3 has 14 amino acids. For the CDR3, the DNA is TGTGCCAGCAGTTTGCAGAAGGGGAACACTGAAGCTTTCTTT. It yields the protein CASSLQKGNTEAFF.

The chain carries TRBV30 and TRBJ1-1, with D uncertain. Trimming cost V 1 base and J 0 bases, with 6 bases left between them. Germline loops: CDR1 GTSNPN, CDR2 SVGIG (reference sequence). This CDR3 is 13 amino acids long. CDR3 residues: CAWSEEVNTEAFF. Here the CDR3 DNA reads TGTGCCTGGAGTGAGGAGGTGAACACTGAAGCTTTCTTT.

This chain joins TRBV2 and TRBJ2-3, with TRBD2 identical over 7 bases. The CDR3 runs to 16 residues. Germline trimming cut 8 bases from V and 2 bases from J; bases unmatched to any gene: 13. Germline loops: CDR1 SNHLY, CDR2 FYNNEI. CDR3 coding DNA: TGTGCCAGCGCCGGCAGTTGGGGGGGATCCACAGATACGCAGTATTTT. Protein product: CASAGSWGGSTDTQYF.